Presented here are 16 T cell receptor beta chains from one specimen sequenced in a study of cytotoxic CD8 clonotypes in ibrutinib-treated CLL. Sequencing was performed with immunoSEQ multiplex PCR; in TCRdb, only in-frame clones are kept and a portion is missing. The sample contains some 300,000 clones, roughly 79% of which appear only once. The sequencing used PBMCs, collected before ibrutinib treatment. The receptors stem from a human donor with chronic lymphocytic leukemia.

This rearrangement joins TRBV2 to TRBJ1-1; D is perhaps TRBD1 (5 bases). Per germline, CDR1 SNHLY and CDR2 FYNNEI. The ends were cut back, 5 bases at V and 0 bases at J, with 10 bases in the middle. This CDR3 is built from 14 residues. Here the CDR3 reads CASSRGALNTEAFF. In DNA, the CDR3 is TGTGCCAGCAGTCGTGGGGCCTTGAACACTGAAGCTTTCTTT.

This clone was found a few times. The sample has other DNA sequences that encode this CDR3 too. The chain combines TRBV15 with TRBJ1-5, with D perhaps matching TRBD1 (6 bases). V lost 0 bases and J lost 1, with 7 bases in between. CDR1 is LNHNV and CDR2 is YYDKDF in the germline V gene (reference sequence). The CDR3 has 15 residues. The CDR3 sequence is CATSRDRGSNQPQHF. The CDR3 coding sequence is TGTGCCACCAGCAGAGACAGGGGAAGCAATCAGCCCCAGCATTTT.

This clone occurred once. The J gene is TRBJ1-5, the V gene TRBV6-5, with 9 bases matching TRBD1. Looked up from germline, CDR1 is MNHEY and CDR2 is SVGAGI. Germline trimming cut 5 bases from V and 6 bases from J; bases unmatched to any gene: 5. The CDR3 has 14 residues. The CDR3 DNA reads TGTGCCAGCAGTAACAGGGGGCTGGGTCAGCCCCAGCATTTT. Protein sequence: CASSNRGLGQPQHF.

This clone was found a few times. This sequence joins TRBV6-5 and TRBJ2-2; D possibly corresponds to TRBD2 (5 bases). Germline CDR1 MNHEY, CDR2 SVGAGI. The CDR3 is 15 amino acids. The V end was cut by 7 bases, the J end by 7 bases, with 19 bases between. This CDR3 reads CASTTLAGSGGELFF. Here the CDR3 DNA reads TGTGCCAGCACCACGCTAGCTGGGTCTGGCGGGGAGCTGTTTTTT.

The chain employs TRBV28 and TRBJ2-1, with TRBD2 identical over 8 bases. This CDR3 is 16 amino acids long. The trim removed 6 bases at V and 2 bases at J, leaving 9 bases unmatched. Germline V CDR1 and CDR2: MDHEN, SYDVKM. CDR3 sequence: CASRSGERETYNEQFF. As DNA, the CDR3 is TGTGCCAGCAGATCAGGCGAGCGGGAGACCTACAATGAGCAGTTCTTC.

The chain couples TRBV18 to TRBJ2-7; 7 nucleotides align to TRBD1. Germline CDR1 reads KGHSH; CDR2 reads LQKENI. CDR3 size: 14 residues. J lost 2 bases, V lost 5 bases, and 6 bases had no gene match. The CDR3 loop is CASSKGTEAYEQYF. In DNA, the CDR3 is TGTGCCAGCTCAAAAGGGACAGAAGCCTACGAGCAGTACTTC.

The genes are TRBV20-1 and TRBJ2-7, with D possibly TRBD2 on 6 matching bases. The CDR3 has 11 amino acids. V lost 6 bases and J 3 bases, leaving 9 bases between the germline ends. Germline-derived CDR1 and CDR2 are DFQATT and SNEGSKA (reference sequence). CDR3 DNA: TGCAGTGCCGACGGGAGCTACGAGCAGTACTTC. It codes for CSADGSYEQYF.

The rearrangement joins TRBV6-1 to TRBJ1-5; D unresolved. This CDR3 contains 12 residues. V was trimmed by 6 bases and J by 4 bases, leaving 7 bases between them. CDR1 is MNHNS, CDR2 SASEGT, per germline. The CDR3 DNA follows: TGTGCCAGCAGGGATTTAAATCAGCCCCAGCATTTT. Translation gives CASRDLNQPQHF.

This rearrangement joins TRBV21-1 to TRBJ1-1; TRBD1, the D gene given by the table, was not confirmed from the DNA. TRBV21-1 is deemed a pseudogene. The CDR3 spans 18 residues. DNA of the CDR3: TGTGCCAGCAGCAAAGCCGGGACAGGGGCTGATTCGGACACTGAAGCTTTCTTT. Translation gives CASSKAGTGADSDTEAFF.

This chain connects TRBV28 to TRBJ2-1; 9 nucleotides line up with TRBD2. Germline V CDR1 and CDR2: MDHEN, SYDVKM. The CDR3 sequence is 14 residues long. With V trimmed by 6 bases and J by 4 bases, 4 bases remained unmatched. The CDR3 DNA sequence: TGTGCCAGCAGGAGCGGGGGGAGTTACAATGAGCAGTTCTTC. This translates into CASRSGGSYNEQFF.

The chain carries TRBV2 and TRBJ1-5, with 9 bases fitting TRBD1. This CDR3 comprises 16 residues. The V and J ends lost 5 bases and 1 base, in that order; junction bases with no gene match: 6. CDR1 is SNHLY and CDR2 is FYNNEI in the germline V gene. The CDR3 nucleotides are TGTGCCAGCAGTCGGGACAGGGAGAGGAGCAATCAGCCCCAGCATTTT. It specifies CASSRDRERSNQPQHF. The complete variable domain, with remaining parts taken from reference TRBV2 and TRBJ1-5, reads EPEVTQTPSHQVTQMGQEVILRCVPISNHLYFYWYRQILGQKVEFLVSFYNNEISEKSEIFDDQFSVERPDGSNFTLKIRSTKLEDSAMYFCASSRDRERSNQPQHFGDGTRLSIL.

CDR3 loop: CASSLTGQGNQPQHF. Here the CDR3 DNA reads TGTGCCAGCAGCCTAACGGGACAGGGAAATCAGCCCCAGCATTTT. The J gene is TRBJ1-5, the V gene TRBV5-6; 9 bases map to TRBD1. Germline CDR1 is SGHDT and CDR2 is YYEEEE. The CDR3 runs to 15 residues. Trimming at V came to 4 bases and at J to 4 bases, leaving 6 bases not matched to a gene. Based on the CDR3 plus reference TRBV5-6 and TRBJ1-5, the full variable domain is DAGVTQSPTHLIKTRGQQVTLRCSPKSGHDTVSWYQQALGQGPQFIFQYYEEEERQRGNFPDRFSGHQFPNYSSELNVNALLLGDSALYLCASSLTGQGNQPQHFGDGTRLSIL.

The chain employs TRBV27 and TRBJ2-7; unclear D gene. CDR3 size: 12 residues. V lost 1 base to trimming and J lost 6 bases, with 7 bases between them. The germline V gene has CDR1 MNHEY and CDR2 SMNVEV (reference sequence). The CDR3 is CASSLLGFEQYF. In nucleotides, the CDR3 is TGTGCCAGCAGTTTATTAGGTTTCGAGCAGTACTTC.

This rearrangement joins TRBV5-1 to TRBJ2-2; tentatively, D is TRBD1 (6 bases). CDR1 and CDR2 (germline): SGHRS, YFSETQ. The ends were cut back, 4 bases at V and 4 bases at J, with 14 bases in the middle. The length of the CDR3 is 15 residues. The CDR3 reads CASSLKTGSTGELFF. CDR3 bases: TGCGCCAGCAGCCTAAAAACAGGGTCCACCGGGGAGCTGTTTTTT.

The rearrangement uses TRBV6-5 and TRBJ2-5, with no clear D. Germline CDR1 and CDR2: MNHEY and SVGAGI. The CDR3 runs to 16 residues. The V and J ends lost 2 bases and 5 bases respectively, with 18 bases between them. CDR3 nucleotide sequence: TGTGCCAGCAGTTACGGGAACGGCCCGACATCGGAGACCCAGTACTTC. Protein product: CASSYGNGPTSETQYF.

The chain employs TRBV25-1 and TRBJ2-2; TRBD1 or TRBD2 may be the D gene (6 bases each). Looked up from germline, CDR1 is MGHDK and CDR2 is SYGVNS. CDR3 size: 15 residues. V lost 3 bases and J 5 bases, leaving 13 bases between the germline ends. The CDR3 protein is CASSEPGGRTGELFF. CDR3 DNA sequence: TGTGCCAGCAGTGAGCCCGGGGGCAGGACCGGGGAGCTGTTTTTT.